This T cell receptor (beta chain) was captured by sequencing in a study of OX40 agonist ivuxolimab in advanced cancers. About the research overall: Males comprised over 80% of the group, whose mean age was approximately 60 years (range 23 to 79). Three patients got partial responses; one had hepatocellular carcinoma and two had cutaneous melanoma.

The V end lost 0 bases, the J end lost 2 bases, and 8 bases lay between the germline ends. The CDR3 runs 14 residues. Germline CDR1 MNHEY, CDR2 SVGAGI. This clone was detected once. Other nucleotide sequences in the sample specify the same CDR3. Baseline, cycle 4 day 1, and cycle 7 day 1 were the blood sampling points. Sequencing was performed with immunoSEQ multiplex PCR; in TCRdb, only in-frame clones are kept and a portion is missing. Found here are about 81,000 clones, more than 85% of them singletons; the top ten hold about 13%. This chain links TRBV6-5 with TRBJ2-7, with no clear D. This sequence originates from an adult with an advanced solid tumor such as melanoma, head and neck, liver or kidney cancer. Source: CD4+ or CD8+ T cells sorted from blood, taken in a trial of the OX40 agonist ivuxolimab. In DNA, the CDR3 is TGTGCCAGCAGTTACTCGGGCCGGCCCTACGAGCAGTACTTC. The encoded protein is CASSYSGRPYEQYF.